This is a list of T cell receptor beta chains from one sample in a study of cytomegalovirus exposure and HLA in healthy donors. Assay: immunoSEQ multiplex PCR; the TCRdb copy retains only in-frame clones and omits some. In the table there are about 300,000 clones, 85% to 90% of which are singletons. Sequencing was done on a sample of PBMCs. These receptors all stem from a woman under 30 in good health and CMV-seronegative. Each CDR3 is given with its conserved first and last residue. D genes are given only for firm matches. Some rows mark clone size as missing; the rest say once, few, many or name a class of expanded clone.

>TRBJ1-2|NA|NA|TRBV19
CASIGGGNYGYTF
TGTGCCAGTATTGGGGGGGGAAACTATGGCTACACCTTC
>TRBJ2-1|TRBD2|once|TRBV28
CASSSAGTRGIHEQFF
TGTGCCAGCAGTTCGGCAGGGACTAGAGGTATCCATGAGCAGTTCTTC
>TRBJ1-1|NA|NA|TRBV7-9
CASTPAGLTEAFF
TGTGCCAGCACCCCCGCGGGACTCACTGAAGCTTTCTTT
>TRBJ2-3|TRBD2|NA|TRBV4-3
CASSPKTSDTDTQYF
TGCGCCAGCAGCCCTAAGACTAGCGACACAGATACGCAGTATTTT
>TRBJ2-1|NA|NA|TRBV6-5
CASSYSEGNEQFF
TGTGCCAGCAGTTACTCGGAGGGGAATGAGCAGTTCTTC
>TRBJ1-1|TRBD1|NA|TRBV9
CASSETGTAPLAFF
TGTGCCAGCAGCGAAACCGGGACAGCCCCGCTGGCTTTCTTT
>TRBJ2-5|TRBD2|few|TRBV18
CASSSIRAGGETQYF
TGTGCCAGCTCATCGATTAGAGCGGGAGGGGAGACCCAGTACTTC
>TRBJ2-1|NA|NA|TRBV4-2
CASSRTGQTPGIENEQFF
TGTGCCAGCAGCCGGACCGGACAAACCCCCGGCATCGAAAATGAGCAGTTCTTC
>TRBJ2-1|NA|NA|TRBV19
CASSSDRSNEQFF
TGTGCCAGTAGTTCAGACAGGTCAAATGAGCAGTTCTTC
>TRBJ2-1|NA|NA|TRBV5-1
CASSPMEYYNEQFF
TGCGCCAGCAGCCCCATGGAGTACTACAATGAGCAGTTCTTC
>TRBJ1-2|NA|NA|TRBV30
CAWSVEGDHYGYTF
TGTGCCTGGAGTGTTGAGGGGGATCACTATGGCTACACCTTC
>TRBJ2-1|TRBD2|NA|TRBV28
CASSGTSGHNEQFF
TGTGCCAGCAGTGGGACTAGCGGGCACAATGAGCAGTTCTTC
>TRBJ2-1|TRBD2|NA|TRBV7-8
CASSFPLVAGGRYNEQFF
TGTGCCAGCAGCTTTCCCCTAGTAGCGGGAGGGAGGTACAATGAGCAGTTCTTC
>TRBJ2-1|NA|NA|TRBV11-3
CASSLDRWHNEQFF
TGTGCCAGCAGCTTAGATCGCTGGCACAATGAGCAGTTCTTC
>TRBJ2-5|TRBD1|NA|TRBV7-6
CASKDRGQETQYF
TGTGCCAGCAAGGACAGGGGGCAAGAGACCCAGTACTTC
>TRBJ2-7|TRBD2|NA|TRBV5-1
CASSFGEGSGEQYF
TGCGCCAGCAGCTTTGGGGAGGGCTCGGGCGAGCAGTACTTC
>TRBJ2-1|NA|NA|TRBV15
CATRPDTNNEQFF
TGTGCCACCAGACCCGACACCAACAATGAGCAGTTCTTC
>TRBJ2-2|TRBD1|NA|TRBV29-1
CSVGRDRATGELFF
TGCAGCGTTGGTAGGGACAGGGCCACCGGGGAGCTGTTTTTT
>TRBJ2-3|TRBD2|once|TRBV4-3
CASSQDGGLAGGVDTQYF
TGCGCCAGCAGCCAAGACGGGGGACTAGCGGGGGGCGTGGATACGCAGTATTTT
>TRBJ2-7|TRBD2|NA|TRBV7-8
CASSRAGGRYEQYF
TGTGCCAGCAGCAGGGCGGGAGGAAGGTACGAGCAGTACTTC
>TRBJ2-1|TRBD1|NA|TRBV2
CASSGGGTGASSEQFF
TGTGCCAGCAGTGGGGGAGGGACAGGGGCGTCCTCTGAGCAGTTCTTC
>TRBJ1-1|TRBD1|NA|TRBV5-1
CASSFRPTGYKTFF
TGCGCCAGCAGCTTTCGACCGACAGGGTATAAAACTTTCTTT
>TRBJ2-5|TRBD2|NA|TRBV19
CASSGLAVGRQETQYF
TGTGCCAGTAGTGGACTAGCGGTGGGCCGACAAGAGACCCAGTACTTC
>TRBJ2-3|TRBD2|NA|TRBV6-4
CASSDRAGDADTQYF
TGTGCCAGCAGTGACCGGGCGGGAGACGCAGATACGCAGTATTTT
>TRBJ2-7|TRBD1|NA|TRBV7-7
CASSMGQGGYEQYF
TGTGCCAGCAGCATGGGACAGGGAGGCTACGAGCAGTACTTC
>TRBJ2-1|NA|NA|TRBV9
CASSVVDSWGEQFF
TGTGCCAGCAGCGTAGTGGACTCGTGGGGTGAGCAGTTCTTC
>TRBJ2-5|NA|NA|TRBV6-1
CASSDGWRQETQYF
TGTGCCAGCAGTGATGGATGGCGGCAGGAGACCCAGTACTTC
>TRBJ2-1|TRBD2|NA|TRBV5-4
CASSLGGPSGRIDEQFF
TGTGCCAGCAGCTTGGGGGGTCCTAGCGGGCGGATCGATGAGCAGTTCTTC
>TRBJ2-7|TRBD1|NA|TRBV30
CARTEGADSIVYEQYF
TGTGCCCGTACCGAGGGGGCGGATTCCATAGTCTACGAGCAGTACTTC
>TRBJ2-3|NA|NA|TRBV21-1
CASTVRGLELDTQYF
TGTGCCAGCACGGTTAGGGGATTAGAGTTAGATACGCAGTATTTT
>TRBJ2-6|TRBD1|NA|TRBV5-1
CASSFPDRVGANVLTF
TGCGCCAGCAGCTTCCCCGACAGGGTTGGGGCCAACGTCCTGACTTTC
>TRBJ2-1|TRBD2|NA|TRBV29-1
CSGPTSGNSNEQFF
TGCAGCGGCCCCACTAGCGGGAATTCCAATGAGCAGTTCTTC
>TRBJ2-1|NA|NA|TRBV9
CASSVVGGGAYNEQFF
TGTGCCAGCAGCGTAGTCGGAGGGGGGGCTTACAATGAGCAGTTCTTC
>TRBJ2-7|NA|NA|TRBV5-1
CASSLRAGSSYEQYF
TGCGCCAGCAGCTTGAGGGCGGGATCTTCCTACGAGCAGTACTTC
>TRBJ1-5|TRBD1|NA|TRBV7-9
CASSLIPGTGGTNQPQHF
TGTGCCAGCAGCTTAATCCCCGGGACAGGGGGTACCAATCAGCCCCAGCATTTT
>TRBJ2-3|TRBD2|NA|TRBV9
CASSVGVAGGKGDTQYF
TGTGCCAGCAGCGTAGGGGTAGCGGGAGGGAAGGGAGATACGCAGTATTTT
>TRBJ1-5|NA|NA|TRBV18
CASSPDGDQPQHF
TGTGCCAGCTCACCGGACGGGGATCAGCCCCAGCATTTT
>TRBJ2-5|TRBD2|NA|TRBV11-3
CASSLSVAGGPGTQYF
TGTGCCAGCAGCTTATCGGTAGCGGGAGGGCCGGGGACCCAGTACTTC
>TRBJ2-5|NA|NA|TRBV6-5
CASTPGWTQETQYF
TGTGCCAGCACCCCAGGGTGGACGCAAGAGACCCAGTACTTC
>TRBJ2-5|NA|once|TRBV2
CASSGRSGTGKETQYF
TGTGCCAGCAGTGGACGTAGCGGAACCGGGAAAGAGACCCAGTACTTC
>TRBJ2-5|NA|NA|TRBV29-1
CSVVWGRGETQYF
TGCAGCGTTGTGTGGGGGCGGGGGGAGACCCAGTACTTC
>TRBJ2-1|TRBD2|NA|TRBV27
CATARTSGRDQEQFF
TGTGCCACCGCCAGAACTAGCGGGAGGGATCAGGAGCAGTTCTTC
>TRBJ2-4|TRBD1|NA|TRBV6-5
CASSYRQGIDIQYF
TGTGCCAGCAGTTACCGACAGGGGATAGACATTCAGTACTTC
>TRBJ1-6|NA|NA|TRBV28
CASSLTTDSPLHF
TGTGCCAGCAGTCTGACGACAGATTCACCCCTCCACTTT
>TRBJ2-2|NA|NA|TRBV7-6
CASSFFLTSRAGELFF
TGTGCCAGCAGCTTCTTCCTTACTAGCAGGGCCGGGGAGCTGTTTTTT
>TRBJ2-7|NA|NA|TRBV7-2
CASSSGTRSYEQYF
TGTGCCAGCAGCTCGGGAACTAGATCCTACGAGCAGTACTTC
>TRBJ2-2|NA|NA|TRBV7-3
CASSYKGGGELFF
TGTGCCAGCAGTTACAAAGGGGGCGGGGAGCTGTTTTTT
>TRBJ1-3|NA|NA|TRBV7-6
CASSLGGAAGNTIYF
TGTGCCAGCAGCTTAGGTGGGGCGGCTGGAAACACCATATATTTT
>TRBJ1-6|NA|few|TRBV28
CASTWGGNSPLHF
TGTGCCAGCACCTGGGGGGGCAATTCACCCCTCCACTTT
>TRBJ2-3|NA|once|TRBV28
CASSLSGSTDTQYF
TGTGCCAGCAGTTTATCAGGGAGCACAGATACGCAGTATTTT
>TRBJ2-3|TRBD2|NA|TRBV6-5
CASRLAGGFPDTQYF
TGTGCCAGCAGATTAGCGGGAGGATTCCCAGATACGCAGTATTTT
>TRBJ1-2|NA|few|TRBV2
CASTEELYGYTF
TGTGCCAGCACCGAAGAGCTCTATGGCTACACCTTC
>TRBJ1-2|TRBD1|many|TRBV2
CASGERTGNGYTF
TGTGCCAGCGGGGAAAGGACAGGGAACGGCTACACCTTC
>TRBJ1-2|TRBD1|NA|TRBV7-8
CASSFAQGAYGYTF
TGTGCCAGCAGCTTTGCCCAGGGGGCCTATGGCTACACCTTC
>TRBJ2-6|NA|NA|TRBV18
CASSRFRDTNSGANVLTF
TGTGCCAGCTCGCGATTCCGGGACACGAACTCTGGGGCCAACGTCCTGACTTTC
>TRBJ2-2|NA|NA|TRBV27
CASSLNGLQYTGELFF
TGTGCCAGCAGTTTAAATGGACTTCAATACACCGGGGAGCTGTTTTTT
>TRBJ1-2|NA|once|TRBV4-2
CASRATDSDYGYTF
TGTGCCAGCAGGGCGACGGACAGTGACTATGGCTACACCTTC